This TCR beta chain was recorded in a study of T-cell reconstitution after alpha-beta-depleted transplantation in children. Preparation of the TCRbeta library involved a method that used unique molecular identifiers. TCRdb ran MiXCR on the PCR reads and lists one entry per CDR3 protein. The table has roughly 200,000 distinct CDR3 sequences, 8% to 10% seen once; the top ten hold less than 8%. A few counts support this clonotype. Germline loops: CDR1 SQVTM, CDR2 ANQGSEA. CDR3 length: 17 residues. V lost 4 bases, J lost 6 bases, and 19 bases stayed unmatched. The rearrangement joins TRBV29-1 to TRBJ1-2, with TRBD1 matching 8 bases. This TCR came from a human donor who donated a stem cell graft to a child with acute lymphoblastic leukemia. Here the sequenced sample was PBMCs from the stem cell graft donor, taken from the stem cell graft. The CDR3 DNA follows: TGCAGCGTTGGGGGGGCAGGGGGCGATCCGCGAACTGATGGCTACACCTTC. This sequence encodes CSVGGAGGDPRTDGYTF.